Described below is a single TCR beta chain sequence and its context. Assay used: immunoSEQ multiplex PCR; TCRdb lists only in-frame clones, some missing. The sample gives 100,000 to 150,000 clones, 75% to 95% of which show up once; approximately 2% is in the top ten. This sample was included in a study of T cell responses to AZD1222 COVID-19 vaccine. Some second doses came at about 4 weeks and others at about 12 weeks; these were pooled. The starting material was peripheral blood, obtained 28 days after the second AZD1222 dose. The sequence was collected from an adult who received the AZD1222 COVID-19 vaccine.

CDR3 sequence: CASSEIAGGLDGYTF. CDR3 sequence (DNA): TGTGCCAGCAGTGAAATTGCCGGGGGGCTGGATGGCTACACCTTC. This rearrangement joins TRBV2 to TRBJ1-2; possible D gene TRBD1, 6 bases. V was pared by 2 bases and J by 6 bases, with 16 bases between. Germline values: CDR1 SNHLY, CDR2 FYNNEI. The CDR3 is 15 amino acids.